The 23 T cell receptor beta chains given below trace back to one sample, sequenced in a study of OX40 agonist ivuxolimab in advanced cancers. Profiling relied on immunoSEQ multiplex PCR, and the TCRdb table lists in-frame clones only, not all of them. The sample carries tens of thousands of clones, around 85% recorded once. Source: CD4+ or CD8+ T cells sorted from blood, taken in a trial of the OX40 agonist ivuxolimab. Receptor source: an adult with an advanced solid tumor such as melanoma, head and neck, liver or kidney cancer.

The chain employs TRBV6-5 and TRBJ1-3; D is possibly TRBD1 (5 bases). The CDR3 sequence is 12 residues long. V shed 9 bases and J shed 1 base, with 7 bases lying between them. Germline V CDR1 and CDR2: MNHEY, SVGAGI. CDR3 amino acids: CASQGSGNTIYF. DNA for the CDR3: TGTGCCAGTCAGGGATCTGGAAACACCATATATTTT.

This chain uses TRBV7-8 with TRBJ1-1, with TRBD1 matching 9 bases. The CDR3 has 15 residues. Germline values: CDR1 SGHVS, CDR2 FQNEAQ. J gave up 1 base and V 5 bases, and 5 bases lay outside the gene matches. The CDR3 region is CASSTRDRANTEAFF. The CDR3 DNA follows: TGTGCCAGCAGCACCCGGGACAGGGCGAACACTGAAGCTTTCTTT. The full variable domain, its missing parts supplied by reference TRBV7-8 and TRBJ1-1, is GAGVSQSPRYKVAKRGQDVALRCDPISGHVSLFWYQQALGQGPEFLTYFQNEAQLDKSGLPSDRFFAERPEGSVSTLKIQRTQQEDSAVYLCASSTRDRANTEAFFGQGTRLTVV.

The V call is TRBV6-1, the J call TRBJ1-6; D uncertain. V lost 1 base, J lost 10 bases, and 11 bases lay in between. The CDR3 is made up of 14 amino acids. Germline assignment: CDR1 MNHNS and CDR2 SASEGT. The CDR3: CASSEEMGRSPLHF. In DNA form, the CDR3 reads TGTGCCAGCAGTGAAGAAATGGGTCGATCACCCCTCCACTTT.

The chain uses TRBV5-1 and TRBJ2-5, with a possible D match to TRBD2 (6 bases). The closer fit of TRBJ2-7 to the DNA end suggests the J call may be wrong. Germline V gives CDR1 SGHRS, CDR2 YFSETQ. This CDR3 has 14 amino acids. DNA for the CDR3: TGCGCCAGCAGCCCGCGTTTCCGGGGGAACGAGCAGTACTTC. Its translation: CASSPRFRGNEQYF.

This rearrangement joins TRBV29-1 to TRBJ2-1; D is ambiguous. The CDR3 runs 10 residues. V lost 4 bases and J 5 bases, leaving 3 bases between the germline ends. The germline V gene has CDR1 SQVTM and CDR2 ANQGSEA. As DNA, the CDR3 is TGCAGCGTTGGGGACAATGAGCAGTTCTTC. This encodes CSVGDNEQFF.

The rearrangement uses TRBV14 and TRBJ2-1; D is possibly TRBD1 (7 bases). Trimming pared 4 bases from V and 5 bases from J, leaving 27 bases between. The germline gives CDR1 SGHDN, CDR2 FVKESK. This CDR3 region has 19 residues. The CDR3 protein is CASSLGTANSKGRNNEQFF. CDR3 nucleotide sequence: TGTGCCAGCAGCCTCGGGACAGCGAACTCGAAAGGGAGGAACAATGAGCAGTTCTTC.

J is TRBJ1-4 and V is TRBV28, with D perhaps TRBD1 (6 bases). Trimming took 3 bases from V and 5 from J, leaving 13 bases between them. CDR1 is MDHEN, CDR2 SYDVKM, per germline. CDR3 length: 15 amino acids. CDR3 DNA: TGTGCCAGCAGTTTGGCCTACCAGGGGAATGAAAAACTGTTTTTT. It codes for CASSLAYQGNEKLFF.

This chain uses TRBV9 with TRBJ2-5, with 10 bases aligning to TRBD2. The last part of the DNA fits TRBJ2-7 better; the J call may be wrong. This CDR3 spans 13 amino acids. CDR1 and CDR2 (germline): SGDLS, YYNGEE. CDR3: CASSSGSRYEQYF. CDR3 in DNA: TGTGCCAGCTCTAGCGGGAGTCGCTACGAGCAGTACTTC.

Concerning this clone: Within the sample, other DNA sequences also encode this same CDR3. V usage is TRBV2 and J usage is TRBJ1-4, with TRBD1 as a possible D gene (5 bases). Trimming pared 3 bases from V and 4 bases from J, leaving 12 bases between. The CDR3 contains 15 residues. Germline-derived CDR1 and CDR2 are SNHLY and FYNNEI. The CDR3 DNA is TGTGCCAGCAGTGAGGGAGGAGGGGATAATGAAAAACTGTTTTTT. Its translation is CASSEGGGDNEKLFF.

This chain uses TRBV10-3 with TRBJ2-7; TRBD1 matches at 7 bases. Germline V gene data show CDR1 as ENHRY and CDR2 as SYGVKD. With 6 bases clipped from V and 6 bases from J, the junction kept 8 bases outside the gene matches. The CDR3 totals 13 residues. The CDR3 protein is CAIRTGYLFEQYF. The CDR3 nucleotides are TGTGCCATCAGGACAGGGTACCTCTTCGAGCAGTACTTC.

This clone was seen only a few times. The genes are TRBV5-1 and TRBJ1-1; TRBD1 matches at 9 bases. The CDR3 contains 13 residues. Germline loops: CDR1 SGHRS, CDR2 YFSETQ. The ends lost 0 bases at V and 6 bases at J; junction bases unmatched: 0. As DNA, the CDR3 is TGCGCCAGCAGCTTGGGACAGGGGGCTGAAGCTTTCTTT. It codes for CASSLGQGAEAFF. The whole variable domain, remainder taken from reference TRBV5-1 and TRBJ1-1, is KAGVTQTPRYLIKTRGQQVTLSCSPISGHRSVSWYQQTPGQGLQFLFEYFSETQRNKGNFPGRFSGRQFSNSRSEMNVSTLELGDSALYLCASSLGQGAEAFFGQGTRLTVV.

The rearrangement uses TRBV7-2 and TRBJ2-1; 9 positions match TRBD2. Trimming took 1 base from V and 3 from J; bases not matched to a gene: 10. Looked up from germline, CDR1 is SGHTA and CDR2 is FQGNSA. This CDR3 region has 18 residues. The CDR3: CASSLGGGGRAIYNEQFF. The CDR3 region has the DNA TGTGCCAGCAGCTTAGGGGGAGGCGGGAGGGCCATCTACAATGAGCAGTTCTTC. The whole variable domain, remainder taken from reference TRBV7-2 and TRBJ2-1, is GAGVSQSPSNKVTEKGKDVELRCDPISGHTALYWYRQSLGQGLEFLIYFQGNSAPDKSGLPSDRFSAERTGGSVSTLTIQRTQQEDSAVYLCASSLGGGGRAIYNEQFFGPGTRLTVL.

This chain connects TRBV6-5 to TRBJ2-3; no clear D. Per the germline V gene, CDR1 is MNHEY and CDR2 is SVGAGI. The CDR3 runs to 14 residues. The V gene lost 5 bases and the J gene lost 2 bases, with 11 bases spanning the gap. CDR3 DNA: TGTGCCAGCAGTGCCCTGTCCTACACAGATACGCAGTATTTT. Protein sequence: CASSALSYTDTQYF.

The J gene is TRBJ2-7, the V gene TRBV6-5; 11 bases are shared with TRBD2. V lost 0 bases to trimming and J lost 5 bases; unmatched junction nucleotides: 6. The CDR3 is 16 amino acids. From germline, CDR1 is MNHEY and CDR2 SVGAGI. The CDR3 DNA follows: TGTGCCAGCAGTTACTCGAGACTAGCGGGAATCCACGAGCAGTACTTC. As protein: CASSYSRLAGIHEQYF.

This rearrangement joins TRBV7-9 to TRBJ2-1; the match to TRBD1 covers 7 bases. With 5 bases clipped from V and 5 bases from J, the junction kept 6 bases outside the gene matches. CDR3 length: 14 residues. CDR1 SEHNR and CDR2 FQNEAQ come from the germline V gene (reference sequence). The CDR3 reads CASSLGGANNEQFF. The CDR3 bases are TGTGCCAGCAGCCTAGGGGGCGCGAACAATGAGCAGTTCTTC.

CDR3 DNA sequence: TGTGCCAGTAGTGGACAGGGAGGCTATGGCTACACCTTC. Protein product: CASSGQGGYGYTF. This rearrangement joins TRBV19 to TRBJ1-2, with 8 bases matching TRBD1. The CDR3 covers 13 residues. CDR1 is LNHDA and CDR2 is SQIVND in the germline V gene (reference sequence). The J segment lost 4 bases and the V segment lost 5 bases, leaving 3 bases of the junction unmatched.

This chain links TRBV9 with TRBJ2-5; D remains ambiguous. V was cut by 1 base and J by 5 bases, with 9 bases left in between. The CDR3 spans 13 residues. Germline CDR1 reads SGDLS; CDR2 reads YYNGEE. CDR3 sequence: CASSVREDETQYF. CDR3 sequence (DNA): TGTGCCAGCAGCGTAAGGGAAGACGAGACCCAGTACTTC.

CDR3 amino acids: CASSLGRGGTDTQYF. The CDR3 DNA reads TGCGCCAGCAGCTTGGGGCGCGGAGGGACAGATACGCAGTATTTT. V usage is TRBV5-1 and J usage is TRBJ2-3; tentative D call: TRBD2 (6 bases). There are 15 residues in the CDR3. Germline loops: CDR1 SGHRS, CDR2 YFSETQ. V dropped 0 bases and J dropped 3 bases, with 11 bases sitting between them.

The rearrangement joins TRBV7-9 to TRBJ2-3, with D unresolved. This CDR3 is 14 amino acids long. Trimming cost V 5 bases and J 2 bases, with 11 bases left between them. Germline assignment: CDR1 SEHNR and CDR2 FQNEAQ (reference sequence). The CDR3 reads CASSLTQTTDTQYF. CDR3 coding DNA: TGTGCCAGCAGCCTAACACAGACCACAGATACGCAGTATTTT. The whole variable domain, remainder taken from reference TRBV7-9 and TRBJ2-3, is DTGVSQNPRHKITKRGQNVTFRCDPISEHNRLYWYRQTLGQGPEFLTYFQNEAQLEKSRLLSDRFSAERPKGSFSTLEIQRTEQGDSAMYLCASSLTQTTDTQYFGPGTRLTVL.

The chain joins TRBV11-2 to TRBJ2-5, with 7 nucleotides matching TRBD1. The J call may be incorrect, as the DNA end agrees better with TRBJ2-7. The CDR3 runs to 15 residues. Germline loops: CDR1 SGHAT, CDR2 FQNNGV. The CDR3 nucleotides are TGTGCCAGCAGCACCTACAGGGGAGTGGGTCTCGAGCAGTACTTC. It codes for CASSTYRGVGLEQYF.

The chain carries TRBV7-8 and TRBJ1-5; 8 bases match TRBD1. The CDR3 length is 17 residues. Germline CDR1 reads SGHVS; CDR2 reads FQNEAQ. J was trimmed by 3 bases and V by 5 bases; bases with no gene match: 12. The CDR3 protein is CASSPLWTGWNNQPQHF. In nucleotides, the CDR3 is TGTGCCAGCAGCCCGTTATGGACAGGGTGGAACAATCAGCCCCAGCATTTT.

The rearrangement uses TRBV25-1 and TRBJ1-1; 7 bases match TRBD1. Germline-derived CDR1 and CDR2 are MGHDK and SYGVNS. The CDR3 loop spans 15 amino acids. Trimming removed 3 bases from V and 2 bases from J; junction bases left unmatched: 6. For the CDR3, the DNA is TGTGCCAGCAGTGACCCAGAAGGGGGCAACACTGAAGCTTTCTTT. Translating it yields CASSDPEGGNTEAFF. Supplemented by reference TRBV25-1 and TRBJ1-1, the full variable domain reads EADIYQTPRYLVIGTGKKITLECSQTMGHDKMYWYQQDPGMELHLIHYSYGVNSTEKGDLSSESTVSRIRTEHFPLTLESARPSHTSQYLCASSDPEGGNTEAFFGQGTRLTVV.

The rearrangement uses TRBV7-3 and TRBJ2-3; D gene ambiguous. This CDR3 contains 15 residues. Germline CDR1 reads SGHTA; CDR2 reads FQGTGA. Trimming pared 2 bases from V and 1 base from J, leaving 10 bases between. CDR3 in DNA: TGTGCCAGCAGCTTAGCAAGGTACGGCACAGATACGCAGTATTTT. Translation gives CASSLARYGTDTQYF.